This TCR beta chain was observed in a study of T-cell reconstitution after alpha-beta-depleted transplantation in children. This clonotype was seen repeatedly, ten times or more. Germline V CDR1 and CDR2: SGHAT, FQNNGV. V was shortened by 2 bases and J by 3 bases, with 10 bases between the two germline ends. This CDR3 is built from 14 residues. A TCRbeta library incorporating unique molecular identifiers was prepared. TCRdb fed the PCR reads into MiXCR, producing one record per CDR3 protein. The profile shows around 670,000 distinct CDR3 sequences, around 12% of them singletons. The chain carries TRBV11-2 and TRBJ1-1, with D perhaps TRBD1 (5 bases). The receptor was derived from a girl aged 2 to 9 with congenital amegakaryocytic thrombocytopenia, due to receive a stem cell transplant. Sequenced here: PBMCs, sampled before TCRalphabeta/CD19-depleted stem cell transplant. Written as DNA, the CDR3 is TGTGCCAGCAGCTTACCAGGGACCTACACTGAAGCTTTCTTT. Translating gives CASSLPGTYTEAFF.